This TCR beta chain stems from a study of T cell changes during pregnancy in multiple sclerosis. Using immunoSEQ multiplex PCR, the repertoire was profiled, and TCRdb retains in-frame clones only, with some absent. In the table there are approximately 69,000 clones, 94% of which are singletons. The source material was peripheral blood, sampled in the third trimester of pregnancy. This TCR was recovered from a female donor with multiple sclerosis, enrolled in a pregnancy study.

CDR3 coding DNA: TGCGCCAGCAGCCTACAGGGGGCGCACGGCAATGAGCAGTTCTTC. Amino acids: CASSLQGAHGNEQFF. The chain employs TRBV10-2 and TRBJ2-1; 9 nucleotides agree with TRBD1. The germline V gene has CDR1 WSHSY and CDR2 SAAADI. This CDR3 is built from 15 residues. V was pared by 6 bases and J by 6 bases, with 9 bases of the junction left unmatched.